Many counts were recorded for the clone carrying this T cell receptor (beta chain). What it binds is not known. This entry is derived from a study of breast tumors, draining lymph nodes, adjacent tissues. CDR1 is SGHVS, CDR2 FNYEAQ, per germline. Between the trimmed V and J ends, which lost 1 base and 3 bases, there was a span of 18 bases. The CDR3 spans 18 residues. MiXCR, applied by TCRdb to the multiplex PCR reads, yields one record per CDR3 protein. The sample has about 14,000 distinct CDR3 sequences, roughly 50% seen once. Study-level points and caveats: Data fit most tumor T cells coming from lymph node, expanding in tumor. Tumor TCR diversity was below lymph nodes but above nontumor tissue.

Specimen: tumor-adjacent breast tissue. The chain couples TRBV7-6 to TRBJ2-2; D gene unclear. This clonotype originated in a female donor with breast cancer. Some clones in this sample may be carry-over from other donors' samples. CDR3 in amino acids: CASSLVFGVTGDTGELFF. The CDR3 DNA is TGTGCCAGCAGCTTAGTCTTTGGGGTGACTGGGGACACCGGGGAGCTGTTTTTT.